The present T cell receptor (beta chain) was sequenced within a study of T cell repertoires in cytomegalovirus infection. Study-level information: Based on public TCR beta signatures, there were indications of CMV infection and of a matching HLA type.

TCRdb re-analysed the reads in MiXCR, keeping a single row per CDR3 protein. The data contain some 280,000 distinct CDR3 sequences, roughly 15% of them singletons. In its sample, this clonotype was seen a few times. The source is a human donor in good health (CMV status not recorded). Some clones in this sample may be carry-over from other donors' samples. The sample consisted of PBMCs.

In DNA form, the CDR3 reads TGCAGTGGGGTACACTCCTACGAGCAGTACTTC. Amino acids: CSGVHSYEQYF. The chain combines TRBV20-1 with TRBJ2-7; D uncertain. The CDR3 covers 11 residues. Trimming stripped 7 bases from V and 0 bases from J, with 7 bases between. Germline V gene sequence: CDR1 DFQATT, CDR2 SNEGSKA (reference sequence).